This TCR beta chain was documented in a study of blood T cell repertoires in COVID-19. The overall study: COVID-19 samples collected from the United States, Italy and Spain covered acute and convalescent phases. From T cells, B-cell-depleted T cells, or PBMCs came the material, which was cDNA or gDNA.

This table comes from immunoSEQ multiplex PCR, and its TCRdb copy is limited to in-frame clones, with some not included. Among roughly 300,000 clones listed, about 87% were seen once. The CDR3 is 12 residues long. CDR1 is KGHSH and CDR2 is LQKENI in the germline V gene. V was cut by 3 bases and J by 13 bases, with 10 bases left in between. Clinical history reported by participants formed the basis on which cohorts were assigned. The clonotype was recovered from a young woman who had recovered from COVID-19. Material: PBMCs or T cells enriched from blood (not recorded which). This chain uses TRBV18 with TRBJ1-6; a possible D gene is TRBD1 (6 bases). CDR3 sequence: CASSPLGGPLHF. The CDR3 DNA follows: TGTGCCAGCTCACCTTTAGGGGGTCCCCTCCACTTT.